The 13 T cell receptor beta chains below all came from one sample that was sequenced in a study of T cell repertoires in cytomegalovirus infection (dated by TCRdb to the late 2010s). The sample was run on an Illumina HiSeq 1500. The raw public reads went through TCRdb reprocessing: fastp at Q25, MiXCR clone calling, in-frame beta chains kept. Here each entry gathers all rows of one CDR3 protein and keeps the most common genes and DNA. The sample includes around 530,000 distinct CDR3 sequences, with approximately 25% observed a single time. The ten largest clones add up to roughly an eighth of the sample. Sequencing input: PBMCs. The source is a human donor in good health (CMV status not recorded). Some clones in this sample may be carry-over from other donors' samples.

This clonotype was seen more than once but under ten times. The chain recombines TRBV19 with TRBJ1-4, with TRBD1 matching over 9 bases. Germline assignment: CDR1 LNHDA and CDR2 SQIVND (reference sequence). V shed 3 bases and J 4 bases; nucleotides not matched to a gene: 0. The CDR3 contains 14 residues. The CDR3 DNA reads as TGTGCCAGTAGTATGGGACAGGGTAATGAAAAACTGTTTTTT. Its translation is CASSMGQGNEKLFF.

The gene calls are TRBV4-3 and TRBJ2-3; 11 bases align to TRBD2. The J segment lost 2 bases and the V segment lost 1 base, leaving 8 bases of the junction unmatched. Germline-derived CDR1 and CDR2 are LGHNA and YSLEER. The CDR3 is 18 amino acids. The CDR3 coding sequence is TGCGCCAGCAGCCAAGGCTACCGACTAGCGGGATACACAGATACGCAGTATTTT. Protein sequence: CASSQGYRLAGYTDTQYF.

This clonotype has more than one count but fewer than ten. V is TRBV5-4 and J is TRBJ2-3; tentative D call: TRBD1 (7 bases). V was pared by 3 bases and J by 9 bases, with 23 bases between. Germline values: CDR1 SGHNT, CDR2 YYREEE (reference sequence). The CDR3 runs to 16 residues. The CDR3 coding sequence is TGTGCCAGCAGCTCAGGAACAGGGGCCGGAGGGACAACGCAGTATTTT. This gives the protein CASSSGTGAGGTTQYF.

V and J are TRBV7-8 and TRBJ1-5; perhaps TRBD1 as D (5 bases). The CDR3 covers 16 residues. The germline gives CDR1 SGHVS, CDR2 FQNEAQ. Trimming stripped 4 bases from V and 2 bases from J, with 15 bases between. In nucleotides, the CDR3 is TGTGCCAGCAGCTCCCTGGGAGGGGAGGGCAATCAGCCCCAGCATTTT. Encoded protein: CASSSLGGEGNQPQHF.

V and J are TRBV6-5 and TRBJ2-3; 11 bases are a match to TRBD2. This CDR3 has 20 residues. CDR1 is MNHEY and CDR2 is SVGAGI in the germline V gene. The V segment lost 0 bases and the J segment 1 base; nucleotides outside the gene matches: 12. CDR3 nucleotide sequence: TGTGCCAGCAGTTACTCGGTTAGCGGGAGGGCCAACCGACGCACAGATACGCAGTATTTT. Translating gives CASSYSVSGRANRRTDTQYF.

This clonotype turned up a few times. CDR3 DNA sequence: TGTGCCAGCAGCCTCGAACAGGGGGCATCTGAAGCTTTCTTT. Its translation: CASSLEQGASEAFF. The chain employs TRBV7-2 and TRBJ1-1, with 9 bases identical to TRBD1. This CDR3 spans 14 amino acids. Trimming took 5 bases from V and 6 from J; bases not matched to a gene: 7. The germline CDR1 and CDR2 sequences are SGHTA and FQGNSA.

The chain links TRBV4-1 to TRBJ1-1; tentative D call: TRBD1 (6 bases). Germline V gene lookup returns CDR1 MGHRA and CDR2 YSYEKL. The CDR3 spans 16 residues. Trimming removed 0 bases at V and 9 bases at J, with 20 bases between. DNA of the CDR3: TGCGCCAGCAGCCAAGAAAGGCGACAGGAACCGTGGAAAGCTTTCTTT. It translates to CASSQERRQEPWKAFF.

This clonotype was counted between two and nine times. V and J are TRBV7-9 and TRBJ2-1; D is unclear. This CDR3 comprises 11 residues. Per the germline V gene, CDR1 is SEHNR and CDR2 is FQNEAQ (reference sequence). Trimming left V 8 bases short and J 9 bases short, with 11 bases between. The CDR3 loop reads CASSRLLEQFF. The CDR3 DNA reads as TGTGCCAGCTCCAGGCTGCTTGAGCAGTTCTTC.

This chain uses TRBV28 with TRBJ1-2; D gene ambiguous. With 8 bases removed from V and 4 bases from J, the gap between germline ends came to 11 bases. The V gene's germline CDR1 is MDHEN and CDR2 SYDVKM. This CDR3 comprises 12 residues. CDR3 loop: CASADALYGYTF. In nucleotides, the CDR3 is TGTGCCAGCGCGGACGCGCTCTATGGCTACACCTTC.

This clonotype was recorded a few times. In DNA, the CDR3 is TGTGCCATCATGGCAGAGACAGATACGCAGTATTTT. Its translation: CAIMAETDTQYF. The V call is TRBV10-3, the J call TRBJ2-3; D is ambiguous. V was trimmed by 7 bases and J by 3 bases, leaving 8 bases between them. The CDR3 runs to 12 residues. Germline V gives CDR1 ENHRY, CDR2 SYGVKD.

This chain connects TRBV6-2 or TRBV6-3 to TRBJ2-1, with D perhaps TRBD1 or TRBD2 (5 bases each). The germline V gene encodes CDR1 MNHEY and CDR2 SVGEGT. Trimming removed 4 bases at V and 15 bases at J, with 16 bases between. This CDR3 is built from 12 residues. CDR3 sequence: CASSLRRGVPFF. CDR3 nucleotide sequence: TGTGCCAGCAGTTTGCGTAGGGGAGTTCCGTTCTTC.

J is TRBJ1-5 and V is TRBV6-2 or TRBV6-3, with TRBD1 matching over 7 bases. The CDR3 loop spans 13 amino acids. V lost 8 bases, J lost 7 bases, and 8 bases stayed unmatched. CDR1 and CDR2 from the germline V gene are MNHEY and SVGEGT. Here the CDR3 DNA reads TGTGCCAGCCTCACAGGGGTAGGGCAGCCCCAGCATTTT. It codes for CASLTGVGQPQHF.

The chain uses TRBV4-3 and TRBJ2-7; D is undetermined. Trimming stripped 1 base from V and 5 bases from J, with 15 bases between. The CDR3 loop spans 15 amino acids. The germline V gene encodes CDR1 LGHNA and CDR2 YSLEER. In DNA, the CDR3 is TGCGCCAGCAGCCAAGTAACCCCTTATGGGGACGAGCAGTACGTC. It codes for CASSQVTPYGDEQYV.